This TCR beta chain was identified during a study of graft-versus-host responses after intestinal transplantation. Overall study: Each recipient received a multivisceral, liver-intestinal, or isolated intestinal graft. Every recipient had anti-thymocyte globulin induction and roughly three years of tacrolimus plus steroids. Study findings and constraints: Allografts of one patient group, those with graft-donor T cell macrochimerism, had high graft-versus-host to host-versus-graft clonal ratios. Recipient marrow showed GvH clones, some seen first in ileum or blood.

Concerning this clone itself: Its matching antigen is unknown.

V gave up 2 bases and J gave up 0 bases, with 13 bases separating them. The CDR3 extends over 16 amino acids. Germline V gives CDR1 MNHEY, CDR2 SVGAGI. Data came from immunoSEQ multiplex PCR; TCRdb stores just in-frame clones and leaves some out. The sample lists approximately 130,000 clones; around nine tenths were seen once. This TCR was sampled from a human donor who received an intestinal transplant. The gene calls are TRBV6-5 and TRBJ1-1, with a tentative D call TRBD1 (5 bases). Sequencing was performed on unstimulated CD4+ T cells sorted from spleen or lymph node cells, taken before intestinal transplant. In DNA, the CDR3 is TGTGCCAGCAGTTACGGGTCGGAGGGGTTGAACACTGAAGCTTTCTTT. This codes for CASSYGSEGLNTEAFF.